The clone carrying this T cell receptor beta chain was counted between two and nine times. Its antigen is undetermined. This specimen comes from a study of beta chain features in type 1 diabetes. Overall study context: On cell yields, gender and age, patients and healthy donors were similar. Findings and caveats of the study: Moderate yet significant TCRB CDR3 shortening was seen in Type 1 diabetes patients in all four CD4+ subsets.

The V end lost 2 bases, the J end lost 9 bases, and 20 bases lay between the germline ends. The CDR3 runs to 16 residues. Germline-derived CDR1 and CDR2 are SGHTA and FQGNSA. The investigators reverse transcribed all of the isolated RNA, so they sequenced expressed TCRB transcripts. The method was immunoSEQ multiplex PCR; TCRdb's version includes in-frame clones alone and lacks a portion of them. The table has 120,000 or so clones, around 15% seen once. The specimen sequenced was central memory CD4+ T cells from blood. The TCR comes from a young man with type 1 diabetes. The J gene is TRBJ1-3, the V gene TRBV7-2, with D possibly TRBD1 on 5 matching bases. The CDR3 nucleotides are TGTGCCAGCAGCTTACAGGCAGGGTCCTCCTCAGGCACCATATATTTT. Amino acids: CASSLQAGSSSGTIYF.